The sequence of this TCR beta chain was determined in a study of shared clonotypes between healthy human individuals. Method: immunoSEQ multiplex PCR; TCRdb's copy keeps in-frame clones and lacks some. This sample has a few million clones, with approximately 94% found just once. With V trimmed by 4 bases and J by 4 bases, 9 bases remained unmatched. Germline V gene sequence: CDR1 SGHRS, CDR2 YFSETQ. The CDR3 has 15 residues. The donors were adults (healthy and HIV-negative) with no recent acute infections or vaccinations. The sequence came from a man in his late teens or twenties in good health. The chain recombines TRBV5-1 with TRBJ1-1, with TRBD1 matching 8 bases. Specimen: naive CD4+ T cells sorted from blood. Regarding subset: CD45RA+ positively selected. The CDR3 DNA sequence: TGCGCCAGCAGCGGGACACAGGGGGAGGTCACTGAAGCTTTCTTT. Translating it yields CASSGTQGEVTEAFF.